Following are 11 T cell receptor beta chains from one sample sequenced in a study of CD8+CD57+ T cells in acquired aplastic anemia. TCR beta VDJ and CDR3 profiles were obtained from a genomic DNA template. Each CDR3 protein gets one entry after TCRdb re-called the reads with MiXCR. The sample lists approximately 170,000 distinct CDR3 sequences, less than 50% occurring once. Sequenced patients had shown CD8+CD57+ cell expansion by flow cytometry. The sample was sorted CD4+, CD8+, or CD8+CD57+ T cells (not recorded which) from PBMCs. These receptors were collected from a human donor with aplastic anemia.

A note on this clonotype: Compared with germline, one end of the junction differs, possibly owing to a read error. The rearrangement links TRBV15 to TRBJ1-2; 8 bases are shared with TRBD1. The CDR3 loop spans 18 amino acids. CDR1 and CDR2 (germline): LNHNV, YYDKDF (reference sequence). This chain's CDR3 is CTTSRVGTGVLGSYGYTF. The CDR3, as DNA: TGTACCACCAGCAGAGTAGGGACAGGTGTCCTCGGGTCTTATGGCTACACCTTC.

The chain carries TRBV10-3 and TRBJ2-2; 7 nucleotides align to TRBD1. From germline, CDR1 is ENHRY and CDR2 SYGVKD. V lost 4 bases to trimming and J lost 9 bases; unmatched junction nucleotides: 14. The CDR3 contains 16 residues. The CDR3 DNA reads as TGTGCCATCAGTGCCAGCAGTCAACCGGGACAGAGGGAGCTGTTTTTT. Protein: CAISASSQPGQRELFF.

This rearrangement joins TRBV20-1 to TRBJ2-7, with D possibly TRBD2 on 6 matching bases. Germline V gene data show CDR1 as DFQATT and CDR2 as SNEGSKA (reference sequence). Trimming removed 7 bases at V and 3 bases at J, with 13 bases between. The CDR3 contains 12 residues. The CDR3 reads CSVSGLYYEQYF. For the CDR3, the DNA is TGCAGTGTCTCGGGACTGTACTACGAGCAGTACTTC.

The table lists this clonotype with many counts. The chain uses TRBV5-1 and TRBJ1-3; D possibly corresponds to TRBD1 (6 bases). V was clipped by 3 bases and J by 1 base, with 17 bases between them. Per germline, CDR1 SGHRS and CDR2 YFSETQ. The CDR3 has 17 residues. CDR3 sequence: CASSSTMDSSSGNTIYF. In nucleotides, the CDR3 is TGCGCCAGCAGCTCCACGATGGACAGTTCTTCTGGAAACACCATATATTTT.

This clonotype was observed a few times. V and J are TRBV15 and TRBJ1-3, with 8 bases matching TRBD1. The CDR3 is 14 amino acids. The J segment lost 0 bases and the V segment lost 8 bases, leaving 3 bases of the junction unmatched. Germline V gene data show CDR1 as LNHNV and CDR2 as YYDKDF (reference sequence). CDR3 bases: TGTGCCACCGGACAGGGAAGCTCTGGAAACACCATATATTTT. Translated, it gives CATGQGSSGNTIYF.

The chain uses TRBV2 and TRBJ2-6; D unresolved. Per the germline V gene, CDR1 is SNHLY and CDR2 is FYNNEI. CDR3 length: 15 residues. Between the trimmed V and J ends, which lost 5 bases and 4 bases, there was a span of 12 bases. The CDR3 DNA reads TGTGCCAGCAGTCTCGACTCTCCAGGGGCCAACGTCCTGACTTTC. Amino acids: CASSLDSPGANVLTF.

CDR3 sequence reads: CASSGGSETQYF. The CDR3 DNA sequence: TGTGCCAGCAGCGGAGGATCTGAGACCCAGTACTTC. The V call is TRBV9, the J call TRBJ2-5, with D unresolved. V lost 3 bases and J 5 bases, leaving 8 bases between the germline ends. Per the germline V gene, CDR1 is SGDLS and CDR2 is YYNGEE. This CDR3 has 12 amino acids.

In its sample, this clonotype was seen many times. The chain carries TRBV2 and TRBJ2-1; D might be TRBD1 (5 bases). V was pared by 4 bases and J by 0 bases, with 13 bases between. Germline lookup yields CDR1 SNHLY and CDR2 FYNNEI. The CDR3 runs to 16 residues. The DNA for the CDR3 is TGTGCCAGCAGTGTCAGACAGATCAGCTCCTACAATGAGCAGTTCTTC. Translated, it gives CASSVRQISSYNEQFF. The whole variable domain, filled in from reference TRBV2 and TRBJ2-1, reads EPEVTQTPSHQVTQMGQEVILRCVPISNHLYFYWYRQILGQKVEFLVSFYNNEISEKSEIFDDQFSVERPDGSNFTLKIRSTKLEDSAMYFCASSVRQISSYNEQFFGPGTRLTVL.

This clonotype showed up just a few times. Being one base from a much bigger clone, this may be a read error. The J gene is TRBJ2-3, the V gene TRBV5-1; a weak D match, TRBD2 (6 bases). CDR3 size: 14 residues. Germline CDR1 SGHRS, CDR2 YFSETQ. V was shortened by 5 bases and J by 2 bases, with 12 bases between the two germline ends. The CDR3 region has the DNA TGCGCCAGCAGGGCGGGGCCCGACACAGATACGCAGTATTTT. Residues: CASRAGPDTDTQYF.

A few counts support this clonotype. The CDR3 protein is CASSVVPGGVPEAFF. CDR3 in DNA: TGTGCCAGCAGCGTAGTTCCGGGAGGGGTACCTGAAGCTTTCTTT. V and J are TRBV9 and TRBJ1-1; D is possibly TRBD1 (5 bases). CDR1 and CDR2 (germline): SGDLS, YYNGEE. Trimming cost V 0 bases and J 6 bases, with 15 bases left between them. This CDR3 comprises 15 residues.

This chain links TRBV25-1 with TRBJ2-3; maybe TRBD1 (6 bases). In germline, CDR1 is MGHDK, CDR2 SYGVNS. The CDR3 spans 15 residues. V dropped 4 bases and J dropped 2 bases, with 13 bases sitting between them. Written as DNA, the CDR3 is TGTGCCAGCAGTGCCCAGGGGACCTTCACAGATACGCAGTATTTT. Translated: CASSAQGTFTDTQYF. Drawing the rest from reference TRBV25-1 and TRBJ2-3, the complete variable domain is EADIYQTPRYLVIGTGKKITLECSQTMGHDKMYWYQQDPGMELHLIHYSYGVNSTEKGDLSSESTVSRIRTEHFPLTLESARPSHTSQYLCASSAQGTFTDTQYFGPGTRLTVL.